This T cell receptor beta chain originates from a study of response to subunit inactivated influenza vaccine. CDR1 and CDR2 from the germline V gene are DFQATT and SNEGSKA (reference sequence). CDR3 length equals 19 residues. After removal of 6 bases from V and 1 base from J, the junction contained 16 bases not matched to a gene. Study results and limitations: Authors suggested that a seasonal influenza vaccination recruits few new T cells each time.

TCRdb reprocessed the RT-PCR reads via MiXCR and lists one record per CDR3 protein. Of about 480,000 distinct CDR3 sequences listed, 9.5% to 13% are singletons. Points on this clonotype: What it binds is not known.

The receptor was isolated from a man aged 50-59 years who received an inactivated influenza vaccine. The chain links TRBV20-1 to TRBJ2-2; 11 nucleotides match TRBD2. The specimen was PBMCs from blood, collected 40 to 50 days after vaccination. CDR3 protein: CSATPGGLAGGQNTGELFF. DNA of the CDR3: TGCAGTGCCACCCCCGGTGGGCTAGCGGGGGGCCAGAACACCGGGGAGCTGTTTTTT.